These 26 T cell receptor beta chains were sequenced from one sample in a study of lymphopenia after photon versus proton radiotherapy. TCRdb's copy holds only in-frame clones and misses some; the assay was immunoSEQ multiplex PCR. The data show tens of thousands of clones, less than 85% seen once. Here the sequenced sample was peripheral blood, taken from a patient treated with proton-based radiotherapy. The receptors come from a man aged 60 to 69 with pancreatic cancer.

This sequence joins TRBV4-3 and TRBJ2-1; TRBD2 agrees at 9 bases. The junction had 8 bases not matched to a gene; V was cut back by 2 bases and J by 6 bases. CDR1 is LGHNA and CDR2 is YSLEER in the germline V gene. CDR3 length: 16 amino acids. The CDR3, as DNA: TGCGCCAGCAGCCAACTTGCGGGAGGGGCAGGCAATGAGCAGTTCTTC. The encoded protein is CASSQLAGGAGNEQFF.

J is TRBJ2-3 and V is TRBV5-1; possible D gene TRBD2, 5 bases. The CDR3 is made up of 14 amino acids. V gave up 4 bases and J gave up 6 bases, with 15 bases separating them. Per germline, CDR1 SGHRS and CDR2 YFSETQ. CDR3 bases: TGCGCCAGCAGCCCGGACTCCTCTGGGGATACGCAGTATTTT. It encodes CASSPDSSGDTQYF. The full variable domain, rest sourced from reference TRBV5-1 and TRBJ2-3, is KAGVTQTPRYLIKTRGQQVTLSCSPISGHRSVSWYQQTPGQGLQFLFEYFSETQRNKGNFPGRFSGRQFSNSRSEMNVSTLELGDSALYLCASSPDSSGDTQYFGPGTRLTVL.

This chain links TRBV5-6 with TRBJ2-7, with no clear D. Deletions cut 4 bases from V and 4 bases from J, with 6 bases between. This CDR3 has 11 amino acids. Germline-derived CDR1 and CDR2 are SGHDT and YYEEEE. CDR3 in DNA: TGTGCCAGCAGCGATACTTACGAGCAGTACTTC. It translates to CASSDTYEQYF.

This clone has a handful of counts. V usage is TRBV5-6 and J usage is TRBJ2-3; 7 nucleotides agree with TRBD1. The CDR3 length is 19 residues. Trimming removed 4 bases from V and 5 bases from J; junction bases left unmatched: 22. Germline V gene sequence: CDR1 SGHDT, CDR2 YYEEEE. The CDR3 loop is CASSRPHTWGDREGDTQYF. In DNA, the CDR3 is TGTGCCAGCAGCCGCCCGCACACATGGGGTGACAGGGAAGGAGATACGCAGTATTTT.

The chain carries TRBV10-1 and TRBJ2-1; D call uncertain. Trimming shortened V by 0 bases and J by 9 bases, and 12 bases separated the two germline ends. The V gene's germline CDR1 is WNHNN and CDR2 SYGVQD (reference sequence). The CDR3 totals 14 residues. CDR3 amino acids: CASSESTPASEQFF. The DNA of the CDR3 is TGCGCCAGCAGTGAGTCGACTCCAGCCTCTGAGCAGTTCTTC.

The chain links TRBV2 to TRBJ1-2; 11 bases are a match to TRBD1. Unmatched junction bases numbered 7, after V lost 5 bases and J lost 5 bases. This CDR3 comprises 15 residues. From germline, CDR1 is SNHLY and CDR2 FYNNEI. The CDR3 is CASSPNGQGAYGYTF. The CDR3 bases are TGTGCCAGCAGTCCTAACGGACAGGGGGCGTATGGCTACACCTTC. The full variable domain, rest sourced from reference TRBV2 and TRBJ1-2, is EPEVTQTPSHQVTQMGQEVILRCVPISNHLYFYWYRQILGQKVEFLVSFYNNEISEKSEIFDDQFSVERPDGSNFTLKIRSTKLEDSAMYFCASSPNGQGAYGYTFGSGTRLTVV.

The chain couples TRBV6-6 to TRBJ2-1; D possibly corresponds to TRBD1 (5 bases). Germline V gene data show CDR1 as MNHNY and CDR2 as SVGAGI (reference sequence). V gave up 1 base and J gave up 6 bases, with 10 bases separating them. The CDR3 is 14 amino acids. The CDR3 sequence is CASSYLGQRNEQFF. Written as DNA, the CDR3 is TGTGCCAGCAGTTACTTAGGACAACGCAATGAGCAGTTCTTC.

This clone was observed a few times. This chain uses TRBV28 with TRBJ2-7, with 8 positions matching TRBD1. The germline gives CDR1 MDHEN, CDR2 SYDVKM. The CDR3 is 13 residues long. Losses at the gene ends were 5 bases for V and 4 bases for J; bases not matched to a gene: 4. The CDR3 DNA follows: TGTGCCAGCAGTACCAGGGGGCCGTACGAGCAGTACTTC. It yields the protein CASSTRGPYEQYF.

A single count supports this clone. CDR3 sequence reads: CASSRGGAPGNTIYF. CDR3 in DNA: TGTGCCAGTAGTAGAGGTGGAGCCCCTGGAAACACCATATATTTT. V usage is TRBV19 and J usage is TRBJ1-3; D gene uncertain. The CDR3 spans 15 residues. CDR1 and CDR2 (germline): LNHDA, SQIVND (reference sequence). V gave up 4 bases and J gave up 2 bases, with 12 bases separating them.

V gene TRBV9 combines with J gene TRBJ2-7, with 12 bases lining up with TRBD2. The trim removed 5 bases at V and 5 bases at J, leaving 8 bases unmatched. CDR1 is SGDLS, CDR2 YYNGEE, per germline. CDR3 length: 15 amino acids. CDR3 protein: CASSETSGSFNEQYF. The CDR3 nucleotides read TGTGCCAGCAGTGAGACTAGCGGGAGTTTTAACGAGCAGTACTTC.

The rearrangement links TRBV9 to TRBJ2-3, with D tentatively TRBD2 (6 bases). The CDR3 is 14 residues long. V was clipped by 0 bases and J by 4 bases, with 9 bases between them. Germline CDR1 and CDR2: SGDLS and YYNGEE. The DNA for the CDR3 is TGTGCCAGCAGCGTAGCGGGAGATCCAGATACGCAGTATTTT. It is translated as CASSVAGDPDTQYF.

DNA of the CDR3: TGTGCCAGCCGAGATAGGGGGGGCAGGGAGCTGTTTTTT. Residues: CASRDRGGRELFF. This chain uses TRBV7-6 with TRBJ2-2; tentatively, D is TRBD2 (7 bases). CDR3 length: 13 residues. Germline CDR1 and CDR2: SGHVS and FNYEAQ. The V and J ends lost 8 bases and 9 bases respectively, with 16 bases between them.

The chain couples TRBV11-3 to TRBJ2-5; 8 bases line up with TRBD2. This CDR3 has 16 residues. Trimming at V came to 3 bases and at J to 0 bases, leaving 6 bases not matched to a gene. Germline values: CDR1 SGHNT, CDR2 YENEEA. CDR3: CASSFKSGSHQETQYF. The CDR3 coding sequence is TGTGCCAGCAGCTTTAAGAGCGGGAGCCACCAAGAGACCCAGTACTTC.

This clone turned up a few times. V usage is TRBV14 and J usage is TRBJ1-4; D gene unclear. The CDR3 consists of 13 residues. Germline loops: CDR1 SGHDN, CDR2 FVKESK. V gave up 2 bases and J gave up 10 bases, with 11 bases separating them. The CDR3 is CASSQTTVGKLFF. As DNA, the CDR3 is TGTGCCAGCAGCCAAACGACCGTCGGAAAACTGTTTTTT.

This clone was seen more than once but under ten times. The rearrangement joins TRBV9 to TRBJ2-3, with a possible D match to TRBD1 (5 bases). The CDR3 sequence is 16 residues long. The germline gives CDR1 SGDLS, CDR2 YYNGEE. V shed 2 bases and J shed 0 bases, with 13 bases lying between them. The chain's CDR3 is CASSVGQTGSTDTQYF. CDR3 bases: TGTGCCAGCAGCGTCGGACAAACTGGAAGCACAGATACGCAGTATTTT.

V usage is TRBV9 and J usage is TRBJ2-7, with D possibly being TRBD2 (5 bases). The germline V and J ends were trimmed by 2 bases and 4 bases, with 16 bases remaining between them. In germline, CDR1 is SGDLS, CDR2 YYNGEE. CDR3 length equals 15 residues. The CDR3 spells CASSVSPTTGYEQYF. The CDR3 DNA follows: TGTGCCAGCAGCGTCAGTCCGACAACGGGGTACGAGCAGTACTTC.

The chain's CDR3 is CAIKQGPNTEAFF. CDR3 DNA sequence: TGTGCCATCAAACAGGGGCCGAACACTGAAGCTTTCTTT. The gene calls are TRBV10-3 and TRBJ1-1; 7 bases are a match to TRBD1. The CDR3 loop spans 13 amino acids. Germline-derived CDR1 and CDR2 are ENHRY and SYGVKD. Trimming cost V 7 bases and J 1 base; bases outside gene matches: 3.

This chain links TRBV7-2 with TRBJ2-1; 9 nucleotides agree with TRBD2. Germline trimming cut 0 bases from V and 3 bases from J; bases unmatched to any gene: 3. CDR3 length: 16 residues. Germline-derived CDR1 and CDR2 are SGHTA and FQGNSA. CDR3 amino acids: CASSLAPSGDYNEQFF. In DNA, the CDR3 is TGTGCCAGCAGCTTAGCCCCTAGCGGGGACTACAATGAGCAGTTCTTC.

This rearrangement joins TRBV5-1 to TRBJ2-7, with a possible D match to TRBD1 (6 bases). CDR1 and CDR2 from the germline V gene are SGHRS and YFSETQ. V gave up 0 bases and J gave up 2 bases, with 12 bases separating them. This CDR3 is 15 amino acids long. In nucleotides, the CDR3 is TGCGCCAGCAGCTTGGCCAAAGACAGGACCTACGAGCAGTACTTC. It yields the protein CASSLAKDRTYEQYF.

CDR3 sequence reads: CASSLFWGHEQFF. In DNA form, the CDR3 reads TGTGCCAGCAGCTTATTTTGGGGCCATGAGCAGTTCTTC. This chain links TRBV7-3 with TRBJ2-1; D might be TRBD1 (5 bases). CDR3 length equals 13 residues. Trimming removed 2 bases from V and 8 bases from J, with 10 bases in between. Germline assignment: CDR1 SGHTA and CDR2 FQGTGA.

The V and J genes are TRBV6-5 and TRBJ2-7, with D hard to call. Trimming shortened V by 0 bases and J by 4 bases, and 16 bases separated the two germline ends. The germline CDR1 and CDR2 sequences are MNHEY and SVGAGI. The CDR3 loop spans 16 amino acids. The CDR3 is CASSYSLVDIDYEQYF. CDR3 nucleotide sequence: TGTGCCAGCAGTTACTCGTTAGTCGACATCGATTACGAGCAGTACTTC.

This clone was recorded a few times. The rearrangement uses TRBV15 and TRBJ1-2; D perhaps matches TRBD1 (6 bases). V was shortened by 5 bases and J by 8 bases, with 15 bases between the two germline ends. In germline, CDR1 is LNHNV, CDR2 YYDKDF (reference sequence). The CDR3 loop spans 13 amino acids. CDR3 loop: CATSQVGGLGYTF. The CDR3 DNA reads TGTGCCACCAGCCAAGTAGGGGGGTTGGGCTACACCTTC.

V usage is TRBV18 and J usage is TRBJ1-2; possible D gene TRBD1, 6 bases. V lost 3 bases, J lost 2 bases, and 7 bases lay in between. Germline CDR1 and CDR2: KGHSH and LQKENI. The CDR3 covers 13 residues. The CDR3 sequence is CASSPGGNYGYTF. The CDR3 bases are TGTGCCAGCTCACCGGGGGGCAACTATGGCTACACCTTC.

In DNA form, the CDR3 reads TGTGCCAGTAGTATAGATTCGGGGAGGGGGCATCAGCCCCAGCATTTT. Protein product: CASSIDSGRGHQPQHF. The genes are TRBV19 and TRBJ1-5; 7 nucleotides line up with TRBD1. The J segment lost 5 bases and the V segment lost 0 bases, leaving 7 bases of the junction unmatched. The CDR3 has 16 amino acids. CDR1 is LNHDA and CDR2 is SQIVND in the germline V gene (reference sequence). Filled out from reference TRBV19 and TRBJ1-5, the complete variable domain reads DGGITQSPKYLFRKEGQNVTLSCEQNLNHDAMYWYRQDPGQGLRLIYYSQIVNDFQKGDIAEGYSVSREKKESFPLTVTSAQKNPTAFYLCASSIDSGRGHQPQHFGDGTRLSIL.

In this sample, this clone turned up once. The V gene is TRBV14, the J gene TRBJ2-1, with a weak D call TRBD1 (5 bases). CDR3 length: 15 residues. V lost 3 bases to trimming and J lost 0 bases, with 9 bases between them. Germline V gene data show CDR1 as SGHDN and CDR2 as FVKESK. The CDR3 is CASSHRGGSYNEQFF. In DNA, the CDR3 is TGTGCCAGCAGCCATAGGGGTGGCTCCTACAATGAGCAGTTCTTC.

The chain carries TRBV9 and TRBJ2-1; possible D gene TRBD1, 6 bases. Germline values: CDR1 SGDLS, CDR2 YYNGEE. Between the trimmed V and J ends, which lost 5 bases and 4 bases, there was a span of 16 bases. The CDR3 covers 15 residues. CDR3 loop: CASSDTGFGYNEQFF. The CDR3 nucleotides are TGTGCCAGCAGTGATACAGGGTTTGGGTACAATGAGCAGTTCTTC.